The 15 T cell receptor beta chains presented below share a single source sample, sequenced in a study of blood T cell repertoires in COVID-19. Some clones are missing from TCRdb's copy, which holds only in-frame ones; the method was immunoSEQ multiplex PCR. The sample carries 100,000 to 150,000 clones, more than 75% recorded once. Sequenced input: peripheral blood. The receptor set was obtained from a man aged 50 to 59 with acute or convalescent COVID-19.

The V and J genes are TRBV3-1 (or the pseudogene TRBV3-2) and TRBJ2-5; D unresolved. Germline V gives CDR1 LGHDT, CDR2 YNNKEL (reference sequence). With 5 bases removed from V and 1 base from J, the gap between germline ends came to 8 bases. This CDR3 has 13 residues. The CDR3: CASSFGSQETQYF. CDR3 bases: TGTGCCAGCAGCTTCGGGTCCCAAGAGACCCAGTACTTC.

The rearrangement links TRBV5-1 to TRBJ2-1; TRBD2 agrees at 14 bases. This CDR3 is built from 17 residues. CDR1 is SGHRS, CDR2 YFSETQ, per germline. The ends lost 3 bases at V and 6 bases at J; junction bases unmatched: 8. DNA of the CDR3: TGCGCCAGCAGCTCAACCCGACTAGCGGGAGGGGGCAATGAGCAGTTCTTC. It yields the protein CASSSTRLAGGGNEQFF. The complete variable domain, with remaining parts taken from reference TRBV5-1 and TRBJ2-1, reads KAGVTQTPRYLIKTRGQQVTLSCSPISGHRSVSWYQQTPGQGLQFLFEYFSETQRNKGNFPGRFSGRQFSNSRSEMNVSTLELGDSALYLCASSSTRLAGGGNEQFFGPGTRLTVL.

The gene calls are TRBV5-4 and TRBJ2-6, with D possibly TRBD1 on 5 matching bases. V was pared by 0 bases and J by 3 bases, with 10 bases between. CDR1 and CDR2 from the germline V gene are SGHNT and YYREEE (reference sequence). CDR3 size: 16 residues. CDR3 protein: CASSLEGLFGANVLTF. The CDR3 nucleotides are TGTGCCAGCAGCTTGGAGGGGCTATTTGGGGCCAACGTCCTGACTTTC. The whole variable domain, remainder taken from reference TRBV5-4 and TRBJ2-6, is ETGVTQSPTHLIKTRGQQVTLRCSSQSGHNTVSWYQQALGQGPQFIFQYYREEENGRGNFPPRFSGLQFPNYSSELNVNALELDDSALYLCASSLEGLFGANVLTFGAGSRLTVL.

This clone appeared once. This rearrangement joins TRBV6-5 to TRBJ2-5, with D uncertain. The germline gives CDR1 MNHEY, CDR2 SVGAGI. The CDR3 covers 11 residues. Trimming took 4 bases from V and 10 from J, leaving 10 bases between them. CDR3 DNA sequence: TGTGCCAGCAGTTCCCCCGAGGACCAGTACTTC. Its translation: CASSSPEDQYF.

There are a few counts of this clone. The rearrangement joins TRBV7-9 to TRBJ2-7; possibly TRBD1 for D (5 bases). Per germline, CDR1 SEHNR and CDR2 FQNEAQ (reference sequence). With 1 base removed from V and 0 bases from J, the gap between germline ends came to 16 bases. The CDR3 runs to 17 residues. CDR3 nucleotides: TGTGCCAGCAGCTTAGAGGTAGGGGCCCCCTCCTCCTACGAGCAGTACTTC. Protein: CASSLEVGAPSSYEQYF.

This clone has a single count. The chain employs TRBV15 and TRBJ2-3; 7 bases align to TRBD2. The trim removed 8 bases at V and 0 bases at J, leaving 8 bases unmatched. The CDR3 totals 15 residues. CDR1 LNHNV and CDR2 YYDKDF come from the germline V gene (reference sequence). As DNA, the CDR3 is TGTGCCACCGGCCAACCTAGCGGTAGCACAGATACGCAGTATTTT. This codes for CATGQPSGSTDTQYF.

The chain uses TRBV19 and TRBJ1-2; D remains unclear. The V end lost 6 bases, the J end lost 1 base, and 21 bases lay between the germline ends. Germline V lookup: CDR1 LNHDA, CDR2 SQIVND (reference sequence). This CDR3 spans 17 amino acids. CDR3 coding DNA: TGTGCCAGTAGCACTGGAGCAGTATTGAGTCTTAACTATGGCTACACCTTC. Residues: CASSTGAVLSLNYGYTF.

This chain uses TRBV9 with TRBJ2-7; 7 bases align to TRBD2. The trim removed 4 bases at V and 6 bases at J, leaving 13 bases unmatched. CDR3 length equals 15 residues. The germline CDR1 and CDR2 sequences are SGDLS and YYNGEE. CDR3 DNA: TGTGCCAGCAGCACCAGAGGGGAGGGGCCAGGCGAGCAGTACTTC. Amino acid sequence: CASSTRGEGPGEQYF.

The CDR3 here is CASSYSPGTYNEQFF. The CDR3, as DNA: TGTGCCAGCAGTTACTCGCCGGGAACCTACAATGAGCAGTTCTTC. The chain joins TRBV6-6 to TRBJ2-1; tentatively, D is TRBD2 (5 bases). Germline CDR1 MNHNY, CDR2 SVGAGI (reference sequence). The V end lost 0 bases, the J end lost 2 bases, and 8 bases lay between the germline ends. This CDR3 spans 15 amino acids.

The count of this clone is one. This chain uses TRBV4-1 with TRBJ1-2; D is undetermined. V was shortened by 1 base and J by 7 bases, with 16 bases between the two germline ends. Looked up from germline, CDR1 is MGHRA and CDR2 is YSYEKL. The CDR3 runs 15 residues. The CDR3 nucleotides are TGCGCCAGCAGCCAAGTGCAGGCCCTACAATTTGGCTACACCTTC. Residues: CASSQVQALQFGYTF.

This clone was seen only once. The chain recombines TRBV3-1 (or the pseudogene TRBV3-2) with TRBJ1-2; no firm D call. The CDR3 loop spans 15 amino acids. Germline CDR1 LGHDT, CDR2 YNNKEL (reference sequence). The V end lost 0 bases, the J end lost 2 bases, and 10 bases lay between the germline ends. The CDR3 nucleotides read TGTGCCAGCAGCCAAGATCCAGGCCGGAACTATGGCTACACCTTC. It is translated as CASSQDPGRNYGYTF.

The chain links TRBV21-1 to TRBJ2-2; the table names TRBD2, a call not compared with the DNA. TRBV21-1 is annotated as a pseudogene. The CDR3 totals 19 residues. In nucleotides, the CDR3 is TGTGCCAGCAGCAAAGTGCAGGGTAGAACTAGCGGGATCCCCGGGGAGCTGTTTTTT. As protein: CASSKVQGRTSGIPGELFF.

The V and J genes are TRBV3-1 (or the pseudogene TRBV3-2) and TRBJ1-5, with a weak D call TRBD1 (6 bases). The germline gives CDR1 LGHDT, CDR2 YNNKEL (reference sequence). The ends were cut back, 4 bases at V and 0 bases at J, with 10 bases in the middle. CDR3 length equals 15 residues. CDR3 loop: CASSLGQYSNQPQHF. For the CDR3, the DNA is TGTGCCAGCAGCCTAGGACAGTATAGCAATCAGCCCCAGCATTTT.

This chain links TRBV7-2 with TRBJ1-2; 12 bases line up with TRBD1. Germline values: CDR1 SGHTA, CDR2 FQGNSA. This CDR3 has 16 amino acids. Trimming took 8 bases from V and 6 from J; bases not matched to a gene: 13. CDR3 in amino acids: CASGPTGTGGGNGYTF. The CDR3 nucleotides read TGTGCCAGCGGCCCTACCGGGACAGGGGGCGGCAATGGCTACACCTTC.

J is TRBJ1-2 and V is TRBV29-1, with D maybe TRBD1 (5 bases). CDR1 SQVTM and CDR2 ANQGSEA come from the germline V gene. V was cut by 6 bases and J by 4 bases, with 18 bases left in between. This CDR3 has 14 amino acids. The CDR3 DNA reads TGCAGCGTCCGCGGGGCCGGGGGGTCCTATGGCTACACCTTC. Encoded protein: CSVRGAGGSYGYTF.